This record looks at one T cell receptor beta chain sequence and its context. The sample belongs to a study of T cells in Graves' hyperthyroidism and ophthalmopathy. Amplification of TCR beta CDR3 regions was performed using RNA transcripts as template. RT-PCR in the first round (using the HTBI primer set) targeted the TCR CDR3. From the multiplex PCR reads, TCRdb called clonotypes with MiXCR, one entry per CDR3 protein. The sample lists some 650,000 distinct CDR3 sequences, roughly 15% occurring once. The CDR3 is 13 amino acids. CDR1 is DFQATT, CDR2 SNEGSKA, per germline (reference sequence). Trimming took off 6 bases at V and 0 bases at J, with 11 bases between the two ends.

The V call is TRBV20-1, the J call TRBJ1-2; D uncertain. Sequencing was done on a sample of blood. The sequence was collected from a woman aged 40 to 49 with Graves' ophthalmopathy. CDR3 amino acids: CSAVTPTNYGYTF. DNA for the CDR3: TGCAGTGCGGTGACACCCACTAACTATGGCTACACCTTC.